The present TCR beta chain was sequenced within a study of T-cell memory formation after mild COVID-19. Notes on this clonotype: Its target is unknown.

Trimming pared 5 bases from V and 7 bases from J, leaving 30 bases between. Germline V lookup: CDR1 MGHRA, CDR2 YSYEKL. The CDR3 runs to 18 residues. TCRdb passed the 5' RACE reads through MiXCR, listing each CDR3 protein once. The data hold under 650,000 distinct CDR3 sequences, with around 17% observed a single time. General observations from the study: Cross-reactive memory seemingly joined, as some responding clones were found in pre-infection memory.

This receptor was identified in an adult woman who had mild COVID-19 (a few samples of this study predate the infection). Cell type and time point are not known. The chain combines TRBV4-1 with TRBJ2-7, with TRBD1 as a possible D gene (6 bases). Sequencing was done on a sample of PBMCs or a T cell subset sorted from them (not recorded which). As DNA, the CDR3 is TGCGCCAGCAGCTCTCCTAGGGCCCGATCGGGACACCGAGGGGAGCAGTACTTC. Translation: CASSSPRARSGHRGEQYF.